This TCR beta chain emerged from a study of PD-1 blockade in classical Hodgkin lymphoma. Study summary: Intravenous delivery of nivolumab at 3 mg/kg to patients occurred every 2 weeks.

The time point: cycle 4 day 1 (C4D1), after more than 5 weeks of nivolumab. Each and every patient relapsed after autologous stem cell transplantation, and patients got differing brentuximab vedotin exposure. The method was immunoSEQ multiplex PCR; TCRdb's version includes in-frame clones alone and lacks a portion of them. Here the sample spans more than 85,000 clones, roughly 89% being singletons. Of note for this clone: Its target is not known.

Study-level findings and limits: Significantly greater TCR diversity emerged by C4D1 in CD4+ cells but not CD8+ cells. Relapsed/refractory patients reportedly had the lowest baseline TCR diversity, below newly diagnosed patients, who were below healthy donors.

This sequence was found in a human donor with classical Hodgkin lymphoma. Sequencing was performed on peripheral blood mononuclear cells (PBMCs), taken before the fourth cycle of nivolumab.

CDR3: CSVAGQGLTGELFF. The DNA for the CDR3 is TGCAGCGTTGCGGGACAGGGCCTCACCGGGGAGCTGTTTTTT. This chain connects TRBV29-1 to TRBJ2-2; 9 bases agree with TRBD1. J lost 4 bases, V lost 4 bases, and 4 bases had no gene match. Germline values: CDR1 SQVTM, CDR2 ANQGSEA. This CDR3 region has 14 residues.